The rows below give T cell receptor beta chains drawn from one sample of a study of beta chain features in type 1 diabetes. Assay: immunoSEQ multiplex PCR; the TCRdb copy retains only in-frame clones and omits some. The sample includes 150,000 to 200,000 clones, roughly 60% of them seen just once. The sequenced sample consisted of naive CD4+ T cells from blood. Receptors originate from a man aged 25-45 years with type 1 diabetes. Each CDR3 is given with its conserved first and last residue. Fields, in order: J gene, V gene, CDR3 protein.

>TRBJ2-1|TRBV9
CASSTRQGGGYNEQFF
>TRBJ1-6|TRBV18
CASSPREPDPGNSPLHF
>TRBJ2-7|TRBV7-8
CASSTERGALYEQYF
>TRBJ1-4|TRBV7-9
CASSLASVNEKLFF
>TRBJ2-3|TRBV30
CAWSVASGGFTDTQYF
>TRBJ2-5|TRBV20-1
CSARSEETQYF
>TRBJ2-7|TRBV5-1
CASSLAQSYEQYF
>TRBJ2-2|TRBV4-1
CASSQGDRRNTGELFF
>TRBJ2-2|TRBV29-1
CSVGDRGMRELFF
>TRBJ2-3|TRBV4-3
CASSQGPGTGDTDTQYF
>TRBJ1-2|TRBV30
CAWNDRESGYTF